The source of this T cell receptor (beta chain) is a study of beta chain features in type 1 diabetes. Points from the study as a whole: Insertions were fewer and deletions more numerous at VDJ junctions in type 1 diabetes patients. Shortening that was moderate but significant affected the TCRB CDR3s of Type 1 diabetes patients in all four CD4+ subsets.

This clone was detected once. Its antigen is currently unknown. The sequenced template was cDNA made from the entire isolated RNA. The protocol was immunoSEQ multiplex PCR, while the TCRdb copy is restricted to in-frame clones and leaves out a portion. The data show 250,000 to 300,000 clones, approximately 15% seen once. Sequencing was done on a sample of naive CD4+ T cells from blood. This TCR was recovered from a man aged 25-40 years with type 1 diabetes.

The CDR3 protein is CASSATGVNTEAFF. The CDR3 region has the DNA TGTGCCAGCAGCGCGACAGGGGTGAACACTGAAGCTTTCTTT. This rearrangement joins TRBV9 to TRBJ1-1; TRBD1 agrees at 8 bases. Per the germline V gene, CDR1 is SGDLS and CDR2 is YYNGEE. Trimming at V came to 3 bases and at J to 0 bases, leaving 1 base not matched to a gene. CDR3 size: 14 residues. The full variable domain, rest sourced from reference TRBV9 and TRBJ1-1, is DSGVTQTPKHLITATGQRVTLRCSPRSGDLSVYWYQQSLDQGLQFLIQYYNGEERAKGNILERFSAQQFPDLHSELNLSSLELGDSALYFCASSATGVNTEAFFGQGTRLTVV.